This T cell receptor beta chain was sequenced during a study of PD-1 blockade in classical Hodgkin lymphoma (dated by TCRdb to the early 2020s). As for the study more broadly: Nivolumab dosing was 3 mg/kg intravenously every 2 weeks, continuing until either disease progression or unacceptable toxicity. The study used CyTOF and TCR beta sequencing to define a peripheral blood immune signature of response to PD-1 blockade in classical Hodgkin lymphoma.

Turning to this clone: This receptor's antigen is unknown. No quality values exist for individual bases; no much larger clone is one base distant.

Trimming removed 6 bases from V and 4 bases from J; the gene matches leave 7 bases unexplained. Based on the germline V gene (reference sequence), the CDR1 and CDR2 sequences are LNHDA and SQIVND. The CDR3 has 14 amino acids, counting the end cysteine and phenylalanine. Of the read, only the CDR3 DNA is kept; its 42 bases are in frame from base 1. In the paper's terms, the time point label means: cycle 1 day 1 (C1D1), immediately before nivolumab initiation. All trial patients had relapsed after autologous stem cell transplantation, with cohorts A, B and C differing in prior brentuximab vedotin exposure. The trial cohort comprised fewer than 65 patients with relapsed/refractory classical Hodgkin lymphoma whose best overall responses were complete response, partial response or progressive disease. In the multi-cohort phase II CheckMate 205 trial, trial patients received single-agent nivolumab. An independent review committee assessed best overall response by applying the 2007 International Working Group response criteria. Trial PBMCs were collected immediately before nivolumab initiation (C1D1) and during therapy at cycle 2 day 1 and cycle 4 day 1. After peripheral blood was drawn into 8 mL Vacutainer Cell Preparation Tubes, PBMCs were isolated by centrifugation and then cryopreserved.

General findings and caveats noted by the study authors: Lower diversity was observed in patients in whom nivolumab was started less than 1 year after ASCT, and these patients were excluded from later analyses so that confounding by immune reconstitution would be avoided. Baseline TCR diversity was reported to be lower in newly diagnosed patients than in healthy donors and to be lower still in relapsed/refractory patients. CD4+ but not CD8+ TCR diversity rose significantly by C4D1 (p=0.0027 vs p=0.16), most apparent in complete responders (p=0.02). Only a single clinical trial cohort was studied, and what caused the repertoire differences, possibly disease activity or prior therapy, remained undefined. Trial patients with a complete response had baseline diversity similar to that of newly diagnosed patients, while partial responders and progressors had significantly lower diversity.

Genomic DNA was isolated using the Qiagen DNeasy kit from unsorted PBMCs as well as from negatively selected CD4+ and CD8+ fractions. Using primers that anneal to V and J segments, immunoSEQ multiplex PCR amplified the TCR beta CDR3 regions. A synthetic immune receptor repertoire was used to minimize amplification bias, and any residual bias was removed computationally once sequencing was done. For the original study's pipeline: Repertoire diversity was quantified as the Shannon entropy index using custom Python scripts. Unsorted, CD4+ and CD8+ repertoires were analyzed separately, except in combined analyses where CD4+ and CD8+ sequences were merged in silico. A clone counted as expanded when the clone's frequency after treatment rose at least 2-fold relative to C1D1, and clones undetected at baseline were given a pseudocount of 0.5. Singleton clones were defined as clones with 0 or 1 copy at C1D1, and non-singleton clones were defined as clones with 2 or more copies. Clones expanded in unsorted samples were assigned a CD4+, CD8+ or unknown annotation through matching of protein sequences in sorted samples from the same patient. Wilcoxon tests on paired samples were used to test diversity changes from C1D1 to C4D1. The table was pulled from immuneACCESS by TCRdb, which kept in-frame rearrangements only. Such tables lose some clones; where checked, under half of the loss comes from unresolved V genes, and the rest has no known cause. That table gives V, J and clone size, and the DNA gave D and trimming. In all, the sample holds fewer than 55,000 clones, and approximately 91% of those were seen once. Clones ranked in the top ten supply about a tenth of the sample.

This TCR was sampled from a human donor with classical Hodgkin lymphoma. Sequencing was performed on peripheral blood mononuclear cells (PBMCs), taken at baseline. The V gene is TRBV19 and the J gene is TRBJ2-5; 8 nucleotides in the junction match TRBD1. In nucleotide form, the sequence is TGTGCCAGTAGAACCCAGGGGGCCGGAGAGACCCAGTACTTC. Protein translation: CASRTQGAGETQYF.